The entry that follows covers one TCR beta chain sequence. No cognate antigen has been identified for it. Relative to the germline gene, one junction end is altered; a read error may explain this. Other DNA sequences within the sample encode an identical CDR3. The data belong to a study of T cells after somatic rescue of genetic block (dated by TCRdb to 2020 to 2021). Context from the whole study: What the study looked at was long-term robustness, specifically in a T-cell system that came about through somatic rescue of a genetic block in T-cell development.

The CDR3 runs 14 residues from the cysteine to the phenylalanine. Only the CDR3 part of the read is kept: 42 bases, read in frame from the first base. CDR1 GTSNPN and CDR2 SVGIG were looked up in the germline V gene (reference sequence). The library was prepared using the immunoSEQ multiplex PCR assay. TCRdb limited this immuneACCESS table to in-frame rearrangements with V and J called. A share of clones is missing; checked studies link under half to unresolved V genes, and the rest is unexplained. The sample data list approximately 12,000 clones, and roughly 70% of these were observed just once. Of the sample, around 12% is held by the ten largest clones.

Sequencing was carried out using peripheral blood mononuclear cells (PBMCs). The receptor comes from a boy aged 5-17 years. The rearranged chain carries TRBV30 and TRBJ2-7; the junction holds 10 bases that match TRBD1. The DNA reads TGTGCCTGGGGGGGACAGGGGATCTCCTATGAGCAGTACTTC. It is translated as CAWGGQGISYEQYF.